This T cell receptor beta chain was captured in a study of CD8+ T cells in alopecia areata. Study in general: Each day, treated patients took oral tofacitinib twice, at 5 to 10 mg per dose.

This CDR3 comprises 14 residues. The germline V gene has CDR1 ENHRY and CDR2 SYGVKD. V was pared by 4 bases and J by 2 bases, with 1 base of the junction left unmatched. This clone has just a few counts. What it binds is not known. Sequencing templates came from extracted RNA that was reverse transcribed into cDNA. Assay: immunoSEQ multiplex PCR; the TCRdb copy retains only in-frame clones and omits some. The data hold roughly 250,000 clones, with 67% observed a single time. Overall study results and limits: It was lesional scalp, especially alopecia totalis/universalis, that showed higher clonality than normal scalp.

The clonotype comes from a human donor with alopecia areata. This sequence joins TRBV10-3 and TRBJ2-3; 9 bases map to TRBD2. The sample here was CD4+ T cells sorted from blood, taken at week 0. CDR3 DNA: TGTGCCATCAGTGCTAGCGGGGCCACAGATACGCAGTATTTT. This gives the protein CAISASGATDTQYF.